These 6 T cell receptor beta chains share one sample of origin, sequenced in a study of OX40 agonist ivuxolimab in advanced cancers. Clones were read by immunoSEQ multiplex PCR, and TCRdb kept only the in-frame ones, dropping some. The data show 70,000 to 95,000 clones, approximately 91% seen once. The material sequenced was CD4+ or CD8+ T cells sorted from blood, taken in a trial of the OX40 agonist ivuxolimab. The receptors originated from an adult with an advanced solid tumor such as melanoma, head and neck, liver or kidney cancer.

V gene TRBV4-2 combines with J gene TRBJ2-1; 9 bases fit TRBD1. Per germline, CDR1 LGHNA and CDR2 YNFKEQ. Trimming at V came to 4 bases and at J to 9 bases, leaving 7 bases not matched to a gene. This CDR3 comprises 14 residues. CDR3 amino acids: CASSPRDREGEQFF. The CDR3 DNA is TGTGCCAGCAGCCCCCGGGACAGGGAAGGTGAGCAGTTCTTC.

A word on this clone: The sample holds other DNA sequences that translate to the same CDR3. The rearrangement joins TRBV28 to TRBJ1-3; possibly TRBD1 for D (5 bases). Germline V gene lookup returns CDR1 MDHEN and CDR2 SYDVKM. Deletions cut 2 bases from V and 0 bases from J, with 8 bases between. This CDR3 spans 15 amino acids. The CDR3 DNA follows: TGTGCCAGCAGTTTAGCGGGGGGCTCTGGAAACACCATATATTTT. The encoded protein is CASSLAGGSGNTIYF.

This CDR3 is CAWSVGGDGYTF. The CDR3 nucleotides are TGTGCCTGGAGTGTTGGGGGAGATGGCTACACCTTC. The rearrangement uses TRBV30 and TRBJ1-2; tentative D call: TRBD1 (5 bases). V was clipped by 0 bases and J by 6 bases, with 8 bases between them. The V gene's germline CDR1 is GTSNPN and CDR2 SVGIG (reference sequence). There are 12 residues in the CDR3. Based on the CDR3 plus reference TRBV30 and TRBJ1-2, the full variable domain is SQTIHQWPATLVQPVGSPLSLECTVEGTSNPNLYWYRQAAGRGLQLLFYSVGIGQISSEVPQNLSASRPQDRQFILSSKKLLLSDSGFYLCAWSVGGDGYTFGSGTRLTVV.

The V and J genes are TRBV28 and TRBJ2-1; tentative D call: TRBD2 (6 bases). The CDR3 consists of 16 residues. The V gene's germline CDR1 is MDHEN and CDR2 SYDVKM. The V end lost 6 bases, the J end lost 6 bases, and 21 bases lay between the germline ends. The CDR3 loop reads CASSNSHGTSLNEQFF. DNA for the CDR3: TGTGCCAGCAGCAACTCCCACGGGACTTCGCTCAATGAGCAGTTCTTC.

The genes are TRBV6-5 and TRBJ1-1, with D perhaps TRBD1 (5 bases). The CDR3 contains 15 residues. Germline lookup yields CDR1 MNHEY and CDR2 SVGAGI. V dropped 6 bases and J dropped 6 bases, with 20 bases sitting between them. The CDR3 sequence is CASRIQGIGSAEAFF. DNA for the CDR3: TGTGCCAGCAGGATCCAGGGTATTGGGTCAGCTGAAGCTTTCTTT.

V and J are TRBV18 and TRBJ2-7; D could derive from TRBD1 or TRBD2 (5 bases each). Germline V lookup: CDR1 KGHSH, CDR2 LQKENI. V dropped 4 bases and J dropped 7 bases, with 20 bases sitting between them. The CDR3 runs 15 residues. The CDR3 coding sequence is TGTGCCAGCTCACGGGACCAAATATCCTCGAGGGAGCAGTACTTC. Translation gives CASSRDQISSREQYF.